This entry lists 23 T cell receptor beta chains sequenced from one sample in a study of tumor-infiltrating lymphocytes in primary liver carcinoma. Making TCR beta cDNA involved roughly 500 ng total RNA and a constant-region primer. A slightly modified ARM-PCR protocol with three nested multiplex PCR rounds produced these TCR beta libraries. It was with TRBV1-TRBV30 forward primers and a C-beta reverse primer that the first two PCR rounds were run, at approximately 10 cycles each. Via MiXCR, TCRdb re-called the multiplex PCR reads, giving one row per CDR3 protein. The table lists more than 85,000 distinct CDR3 sequences, around 83% of them singletons. Co-extraction yielded RNA and DNA from 20-30 mg of unsorted bulk tissue. Source material: liver tumor tissue from sampling region 3. Subset described: tumor region T3, left-lateral pole. These receptors were taken from a man aged 35 to 55 with primary liver carcinoma and hepatitis B virus infection.

Concerning this clonotype itself: A junction end diverges from the germline sequence, so it may reflect a read error. The chain joins TRBV29-1 to TRBJ2-3, with 7 bases that match TRBD2. Germline V gene sequence: CDR1 SQVTM, CDR2 ANQGSEA. The CDR3 extends over 16 amino acids. CDR3 amino acids: CNVEGSLGGRHDTQYF. CDR3 coding DNA: TGCAACGTTGAGGGGTCTCTGGGGGGGAGACATGATACGCAGTATTTT.

The chain has TRBV29-1 and TRBJ2-1; no reliable D call. The CDR3 covers 13 residues. V lost 3 bases and J lost 7, with 13 bases in between. Germline values: CDR1 SQVTM, CDR2 ANQGSEA. The CDR3 nucleotides read TGCAGCGTTGAGCGTACACAAGGTAATGAGCAGTTCTTC. Amino acids: CSVERTQGNEQFF.

Concerning this clonotype: Sequence at one end of the junction differs from germline and may be a read error. The chain carries TRBV12-3 or TRBV12-4 and TRBJ2-5; perhaps TRBD1 as D (6 bases). The CDR3 runs to 13 residues. Here the CDR3 reads CATSLSGVETHYF. The CDR3 DNA reads as TGTGCCACCAGTCTGTCAGGGGTCGAGACCCACTACTTC.

This clonotype appeared a few times. A single base separates this from a much larger clone, so it may be a read error. J is TRBJ1-1 and V is TRBV30; D not resolved. CDR1 and CDR2 from the germline V gene are GTSNPN and SVGIG (reference sequence). The CDR3 loop spans 12 amino acids. The CDR3 DNA follows: TGTGCCTGGAGACGTTTGAACTCTGAAGCTTTCTTT. Protein: CAWRRLNSEAFF.

This clonotype was observed many times. The gene calls are TRBV7-9 and TRBJ2-7; 9 bases map to TRBD2. Trimming at V came to 6 bases and at J to 3 bases, leaving 6 bases not matched to a gene. Germline V gene sequence: CDR1 SEHNR, CDR2 FQNEAQ (reference sequence). The CDR3 totals 14 residues. The DNA of the CDR3 is TGTGCCAGCAGGCTGGGACTAGCTCTCTACGAGCAGTACTTC. Translation: CASRLGLALYEQYF.

On this clonotype: Without the conserved terminal phenylalanine or tryptophan, this CDR3 likely stems from a read error. The chain has TRBV28 and TRBJ1-1; tentative D call: TRBD1 (5 bases). This CDR3 has 15 residues. Germline V gene sequence: CDR1 MDHEN, CDR2 SYDVKM. CDR3 sequence (DNA): TGTGTCAGCAGTTTAAGACGGGGACGAAACACTGAAGCTTTCTAT. Protein sequence: CVSSLRRGRNTEAFY.

This clonotype was counted once. It is likely a read error, because the conserved phenylalanine at the end of the CDR3 is missing. The chain joins TRBV29-1 to TRBJ2-3; no clear D gene. The CDR3 length is 12 residues. The germline CDR1 and CDR2 sequences are SQVTM and ANQGSEA. Deletions cut 7 bases from V and 9 bases from J, with 17 bases between. The CDR3: CSALTAVLTQYC. The CDR3 DNA sequence: TGCAGCGCTTTGACGGCGGTACTCACGCAGTATTGT.

J is TRBJ2-3 and V is TRBV12-3 or TRBV12-4, with D perhaps TRBD1 (5 bases). V dropped 6 bases and J dropped 6 bases, with 13 bases sitting between them. The CDR3 spans 13 residues. The CDR3 DNA reads TGTGCCAGCAGGCCTACAGGTTCGGATACGCAGTATTTT. It codes for CASRPTGSDTQYF.

With respect to this clonotype: The junction shows a germline mismatch at one end, possibly a read error. The V and J genes are TRBV28 and TRBJ1-4; no firm D call. CDR3 length equals 14 residues. Germline assignment: CDR1 MDHEN and CDR2 SYDVKM. The CDR3 sequence: CAGSLPAINEKLFF. The CDR3 DNA is TGTGCCGGCAGCTTACCCGCGATTAATGAAAAACTGTTTTTT.

On this clonotype itself: A read error may produce the germline difference seen at one junction end. V is TRBV14 and J is TRBJ2-1; 8 nucleotides agree with TRBD2. Germline V gives CDR1 SGHDN, CDR2 FVKESK. This CDR3 is 16 amino acids long. The CDR3 sequence is CASGAVAGWVNYEQFF. The CDR3, as DNA: TGTGCCAGCGGTGCCGTAGCGGGATGGGTAAACTATGAACAGTTCTTC.

Only a few counts were recorded for this clonotype. One base away lies a much larger clone, so this may be a sequencing read error. V usage is TRBV24-1 and J usage is TRBJ2-1, with TRBD2 matching 10 bases. Germline V gives CDR1 KGHDR, CDR2 SFDVKD. This CDR3 is 16 amino acids long. The CDR3 bases are TGTGTCACCAGTGATGTGACTAGCGGGCCTCTTAATGAGCAGTTCTTC. Its protein is CVTSDVTSGPLNEQFF.

A word on this clonotype: Likely a read error: the CDR3 ends without its conserved phenylalanine or tryptophan. The V gene is TRBV29-1, the J gene TRBJ2-7, with D tentatively TRBD2 (7 bases). There are 18 residues in the CDR3. Trimming left V 8 bases short and J 1 base short, with 30 bases between. Germline assignment: CDR1 SQVTM and CDR2 ANQGSEA. The CDR3 nucleotides are TGCAGCATATACATAGGGGGAGGGTCTTCCACGGGTTCCTACGAGCAGTACCTC. Translation gives CSIYIGGGSSTGSYEQYL.

There are a few counts of this clonotype. The conserved phenylalanine or tryptophan is not found at the CDR3 terminus, so this likely reflects a read error. The chain links TRBV5-6 to TRBJ1-1, with D perhaps matching TRBD1 (5 bases). V was clipped by 0 bases and J by 6 bases, with 12 bases between them. The germline gives CDR1 SGHDT, CDR2 YYEEEE. CDR3 length: 14 residues. The DNA for the CDR3 is TGTGCCAGCAGCTTGGCACAGACGGGGGCTGAAGCTTTCTAT. Its translation is CASSLAQTGAEAFY.

With regard to this clonotype: Since the CDR3 does not end with the conserved phenylalanine or tryptophan, this likely comes from a read error. The J gene is TRBJ1-1, the V gene TRBV29-1; D perhaps matches TRBD1 (5 bases). In germline, CDR1 is SQVTM, CDR2 ANQGSEA. The CDR3 contains 15 residues. CDR3 protein: CGGGLEGYQNTEAFV. The CDR3 DNA reads as TGCGGCGGGGGACTGGAAGGCTATCAGAACACTGAAGCTTTCGTT.

This clonotype appeared many times. The chain joins TRBV24-1 to TRBJ2-3; 7 bases line up with TRBD1. V shed 4 bases and J 3 bases; nucleotides not matched to a gene: 6. In germline, CDR1 is KGHDR, CDR2 SFDVKD. This CDR3 spans 15 amino acids. The CDR3 sequence is CATSDPRGQTDTQYF. CDR3 DNA: TGTGCCACCAGTGACCCACGGGGACAGACAGATACGCAGTATTTT.

Points on this clonotype: The germline gene is not matched at one end of the junction; a read error may be the cause. V and J are TRBV10-3 and TRBJ1-2; TRBD1 agrees at 9 bases. In germline, CDR1 is ENHRY, CDR2 SYGVKD. The CDR3 has 15 amino acids. The CDR3 protein is CATSESGQGPYDYTF. The CDR3 DNA is TGTGCCACCAGTGAGAGTGGACAGGGGCCCTATGACTACACCTTC.

The chain has TRBV5-4 and TRBJ2-1, with D possibly being TRBD2 (6 bases). The germline gives CDR1 SGHNT, CDR2 YYREEE (reference sequence). There are 16 residues in the CDR3. The V and J ends lost 7 bases and 0 bases respectively, with 17 bases between them. CDR3 DNA: TGTGCCAGCGGCTCCACTGCGACTAGCTCCTACAATGAGCAGTTCTTC. Protein sequence: CASGSTATSSYNEQFF.

This clonotype was seen a few times. The CDR3 carries no conserved terminal phenylalanine or tryptophan, so it likely arises from a read error. This chain links TRBV30 with TRBJ1-2, with TRBD1 matching 8 bases. There are 15 residues in the CDR3. Germline CDR1 GTSNPN, CDR2 SVGIG (reference sequence). V lost 2 bases to trimming and J lost 0 bases; unmatched junction nucleotides: 5. CDR3 protein: CAWSLTGVANYGYTS. DNA of the CDR3: TGTGCCTGGAGTCTGACAGGGGTAGCTAACTATGGCTACACCTCC.

A remark on this clonotype: With a much larger clone just one base away, this may be a read error. This sequence joins TRBV2 and TRBJ1-5; D is possibly TRBD1 (5 bases). The CDR3 contains 14 residues. Looked up from germline, CDR1 is SNHLY and CDR2 is FYNNEI. The CDR3 nucleotides read TGTGCCAGCAGGGACATGTATAGCACTCAGCCCCAGCATTTT. It translates to CASRDMYSTQPQHF.

This clonotype was seen more than once but under ten times. The junction shows a germline mismatch at one end, possibly a read error. The J gene is TRBJ2-7, the V gene TRBV29-1; D might be TRBD1 or TRBD2, each matching 5 bases. Germline CDR1 is SQVTM and CDR2 is ANQGSEA. This CDR3 has 15 amino acids. CDR3 sequence reads: CSVEDQGGSSYEQYF. DNA of the CDR3: TGCAGCGTTGAAGATCAGGGTGGGAGTTCCTACGAGCAGTATTTC.

Note on this clonotype: A read error may produce the germline difference seen at one junction end. The DNA of the CDR3 is TGCAGCGTTGAAGAAGACAGGGGCACGAGTGAAAAACTACTTTTT. It yields the protein CSVEEDRGTSEKLLF. The chain recombines TRBV29-1 with TRBJ1-4, with 8 bases identical to TRBD1. This CDR3 has 15 amino acids. Germline V CDR1 and CDR2: SQVTM, ANQGSEA.

Points on this clonotype: At one of its ends the junction is not consistent with the germline gene, which may arise from a read error. This chain links TRBV24-1 with TRBJ2-7; TRBD1 or TRBD2 may be the D gene (5 bases each). This CDR3 has 13 amino acids. In germline, CDR1 is KGHDR, CDR2 SFDVKD. The CDR3 bases are TGTACCACCACCCCGGGACCGACCTACGAGCAATACTTC. Translated: CTTTPGPTYEQYF.

This clonotype was counted a few times. Possible read error: a much larger clone is one base away. This chain joins TRBV29-1 and TRBJ1-2, with 7 bases matching TRBD1. The germline V gene encodes CDR1 SQVTM and CDR2 ANQGSEA. CDR3 length: 12 residues. The V and J ends lost 4 bases and 10 bases, in that order; junction bases with no gene match: 9. The chain's CDR3 is CSVAKGARDYTF. The CDR3 DNA reads as TGCAGCGTTGCAAAGGGGGCGCGGGACTACACCTTC.